The 21 T cell receptor beta chains below come from one sample, sequenced in a study of T cell clonotyping in hematopoietic cell transplantation. Some clones are missing from TCRdb's copy, which holds only in-frame ones; the method was immunoSEQ multiplex PCR. The sample lists roughly 16,000 clones; approximately 91% were seen once. Source material: peripheral blood mononuclear cells. Receptor source: a man aged 40-50 years in good health. Some clones in this sample may be carry-over from other donors' samples.

This chain's CDR3 is CASSGQGGASYNEQFF. DNA of the CDR3: TGTGCCAGCAGCGGACAGGGGGGCGCCTCCTACAATGAGCAGTTCTTC. J is TRBJ2-1 and V is TRBV9; 9 nucleotides match TRBD1. The ends lost 3 bases at V and 0 bases at J; junction bases unmatched: 4. The germline CDR1 and CDR2 sequences are SGDLS and YYNGEE. CDR3 length equals 16 residues. The variable domain in full, completed from reference TRBV9 and TRBJ2-1, reads DSGVTQTPKHLITATGQRVTLRCSPRSGDLSVYWYQQSLDQGLQFLIQYYNGEERAKGNILERFSAQQFPDLHSELNLSSLELGDSALYFCASSGQGGASYNEQFFGPGTRLTVL.

The chain has TRBV5-1 and TRBJ1-1; D may be TRBD1 (6 bases). Germline CDR1 and CDR2: SGHRS and YFSETQ. Between the trimmed V and J ends, which lost 6 bases and 5 bases, there was a span of 20 bases. This CDR3 region has 15 residues. CDR3 nucleotide sequence: TGCGCCAGCACCGCCACGACAGGACCTGGGACTGAAGCTTTCTTT. This gives the protein CASTATTGPGTEAFF.

The chain employs TRBV2 and TRBJ1-3; 7 bases align to TRBD1. Trimming cost V 8 bases and J 1 base; bases outside gene matches: 2. Germline loops: CDR1 SNHLY, CDR2 FYNNEI. The CDR3 spans 13 residues. CDR3 loop: CASSRGSGNTIYF. The DNA of the CDR3 is TGTGCCAGCTCCAGGGGGTCTGGAAACACCATATATTTT.

The chain employs TRBV7-9 and TRBJ2-2, with D uncertain. The CDR3 is 13 amino acids. Germline V CDR1 and CDR2: SEHNR, FQNEAQ (reference sequence). V was trimmed by 3 bases and J by 3 bases, leaving 5 bases between them. CDR3 nucleotide sequence: TGTGCCAGCAGCTTCCGGGACACCGGGGAGCTGTTTTTT. Translation: CASSFRDTGELFF.

The chain combines TRBV19 with TRBJ2-7; D may be TRBD1 (5 bases). Trimming stripped 4 bases from V and 7 bases from J, with 17 bases between. The CDR3 runs to 14 residues. CDR1 and CDR2 from the germline V gene are LNHDA and SQIVND (reference sequence). The CDR3 spells CASSTDSPSSEQYF. The CDR3 bases are TGTGCCAGTAGTACTGACAGTCCTTCTTCGGAGCAGTACTTC.

This clone appeared a few times. The chain couples TRBV28 to TRBJ1-4; D perhaps matches TRBD1 (5 bases). The germline V and J ends were trimmed by 8 bases and 8 bases, with 18 bases remaining between them. This CDR3 comprises 14 residues. Germline CDR1 MDHEN, CDR2 SYDVKM. CDR3 sequence reads: CASGGGLGREKLFF. The CDR3 nucleotides are TGTGCCAGCGGGGGGGGTTTAGGGCGGGAAAAACTGTTTTTT. The whole variable domain, filled in from reference TRBV28 and TRBJ1-4, reads DVKVTQSSRYLVKRTGEKVFLECVQDMDHENMFWYRQDPGLGLRLIYFSYDVKMKEKGDIPEGYSVSREKKERFSLILESASTNQTSMYLCASGGGLGREKLFFGSGTQLSVL.

The V and J genes are TRBV7-2 and TRBJ1-2, with 7 bases identical to TRBD1. V gave up 7 bases and J gave up 2 bases; unmatched junction bases: 7. Per germline, CDR1 SGHTA and CDR2 FQGNSA. The CDR3 sequence is 14 residues long. The chain's CDR3 is CASTRQGPNYGYTF. CDR3 coding DNA: TGTGCCAGCACCCGACAGGGACCGAACTATGGCTACACCTTC.

J is TRBJ2-2 and V is TRBV13; 8 positions match TRBD1. This CDR3 is 16 amino acids long. Germline V gene lookup returns CDR1 PRHDT and CDR2 FYEKMQ (reference sequence). Trimming at V came to 6 bases and at J to 2 bases, leaving 8 bases not matched to a gene. CDR3 sequence: CASSPTGGPNTGELFF. The CDR3, as DNA: TGTGCCAGCAGTCCTACAGGGGGTCCCAACACCGGGGAGCTGTTTTTT.

V usage is TRBV28 and J usage is TRBJ1-5; 10 nucleotides match TRBD1. The CDR3 spans 14 residues. The V gene end was trimmed by 2 bases and the J gene end by 5 bases; junction bases not matched to a gene: 0. CDR1 is MDHEN, CDR2 SYDVKM, per germline. The CDR3 spells CASSLGTGDQPQHF. CDR3 DNA sequence: TGTGCCAGCAGTTTAGGGACAGGGGATCAGCCCCAGCATTTT.

The sample holds one count of this clone. The CDR3 coding sequence is TGCAGCGTTGAAACAGGGGTCTATGGCTACACCTTC. Amino acid sequence: CSVETGVYGYTF. The chain couples TRBV29-1 to TRBJ1-2; 7 bases are a match to TRBD1. The germline V gene encodes CDR1 SQVTM and CDR2 ANQGSEA. V gave up 2 bases and J gave up 4 bases; unmatched junction bases: 1. The CDR3 has 12 residues.

The V gene is TRBV27, the J gene TRBJ2-7, with D possibly matching TRBD2 (5 bases). The V gene lost 6 bases and the J gene lost 0 bases, with 9 bases spanning the gap. This CDR3 is built from 13 residues. The germline V gene encodes CDR1 MNHEY and CDR2 SMNVEV (reference sequence). CDR3 in DNA: TGTGCCAGCAGCGAGGGTACCTCCTACGAGCAGTACTTC. Translating gives CASSEGTSYEQYF.

This clone is a singleton in its sample. This chain links TRBV7-6 with TRBJ2-1; D is perhaps TRBD2 (6 bases). Germline values: CDR1 SGHVS, CDR2 FNYEAQ. CDR3 length: 15 residues. Trimming removed 5 bases from V and 5 bases from J, with 16 bases in between. The chain's CDR3 is CASSPTSNTNNEQFF. DNA for the CDR3: TGTGCCAGCAGCCCGACTAGTAACACTAACAATGAGCAGTTCTTC.

This clone was counted a few times. The chain couples TRBV28 to TRBJ2-2; TRBD1 might be the D (5 bases). This CDR3 spans 15 amino acids. CDR1 MDHEN and CDR2 SYDVKM come from the germline V gene. Trimming removed 6 bases from V and 1 base from J, with 12 bases in between. CDR3 coding DNA: TGTGCCAGCAGCCTTTTGGGGCGGAACACCGGGGAGCTGTTTTTT. Its translation: CASSLLGRNTGELFF.

This clone was seen only once. The chain links TRBV7-2 to TRBJ2-2; 11 nucleotides agree with TRBD2. Germline CDR1 SGHTA, CDR2 FQGNSA. The CDR3 contains 14 residues. V was clipped by 4 bases and J by 6 bases; unmatched bases: 1. As DNA, the CDR3 is TGTGCCAGCAGCTCGGGACTAGCGGCCGGGGAGCTGTTTTTT. Encoded protein: CASSSGLAAGELFF.

This clone was seen a single time. The gene calls are TRBV9 and TRBJ1-1; D unresolved. This CDR3 contains 14 residues. CDR1 is SGDLS, CDR2 YYNGEE, per germline. The V end was cut by 3 bases, the J end by 2 bases, with 11 bases between. CDR3 bases: TGTGCCAGCAGCGCGGGCCACTCTAACACTGAAGCTTTCTTT. This translates into CASSAGHSNTEAFF.

The J gene is TRBJ1-5, the V gene TRBV6-6, with D unclear. Trimming shortened V by 8 bases and J by 2 bases, and 7 bases separated the two germline ends. The CDR3 is 12 amino acids. Looked up from germline, CDR1 is MNHNY and CDR2 is SVGAGI (reference sequence). The CDR3 region has the DNA TGTGCCAGCGCGGGAGGCAATCAGCCCCAGCATTTT. This encodes CASAGGNQPQHF.

The rearrangement links TRBV6-5 to TRBJ2-3; 7 bases fit TRBD1. The germline gives CDR1 MNHEY, CDR2 SVGAGI. Losses at the gene ends were 8 bases for V and 1 base for J; bases not matched to a gene: 3. The length of the CDR3 is 13 residues. CDR3 protein: CASLGQGTDTQYF. CDR3 coding DNA: TGTGCCAGCTTAGGACAGGGCACAGATACGCAGTATTTT.

This clone was detected only once. V gene TRBV25-1 combines with J gene TRBJ2-3; a possible D gene is TRBD1 (6 bases). The CDR3 runs 16 residues. The germline V and J ends were trimmed by 2 bases and 2 bases, with 14 bases remaining between them. Germline loops: CDR1 MGHDK, CDR2 SYGVNS. CDR3 residues: CASSEPWGQNTDTQYF. DNA for the CDR3: TGTGCCAGCAGTGAACCGTGGGGGCAAAACACAGATACGCAGTATTTT.

This chain links TRBV6-6 with TRBJ1-1, with D unclear. Germline V CDR1 and CDR2: MNHNY, SVGAGI (reference sequence). V was shortened by 7 bases and J by 0 bases, with 15 bases between the two germline ends. The CDR3 consists of 15 residues. The CDR3 nucleotides read TGTGCCAGCACTAAGGGAGGCAACATGAACACTGAAGCTTTCTTT. It specifies CASTKGGNMNTEAFF.

The chain joins TRBV1 to TRBJ1-1; the D call TRBD1 from the table was never checked on the DNA. TRBV1 is recorded as a pseudogene. The CDR3 contains 16 residues. CDR3 amino acids: CTSSQAPGQGGTEAFF. The CDR3, as DNA: TGCACCAGCAGCCAGGCACCGGGACAGGGTGGCACTGAAGCTTTCTTT.

CDR3 sequence (DNA): TGTGCCAGCTCACCAGACATGGACACTGAAGCTTTCTTT. Protein sequence: CASSPDMDTEAFF. V is TRBV18 and J is TRBJ1-1; D is unresolved. Germline loops: CDR1 KGHSH, CDR2 LQKENI. V was shortened by 2 bases and J by 3 bases, with 7 bases between the two germline ends. The CDR3 covers 13 residues.